Listed here are 17 T cell receptor beta chains from one sample, sequenced in a study of early T cells in non-severe SARS-CoV-2 infection. MiXCR, applied by TCRdb to the 5' RACE reads, yields one record per CDR3 protein. This table has over 55,000 distinct CDR3 sequences, 6% to 8.5% appearing once. The sequencing input was whole blood. These TCRs come from an adult who was a healthcare worker with PCR-confirmed SARS-CoV-2 infection or an uninfected control (not recorded which).

This clonotype has ten or more counts. The chain couples TRBV27 to TRBJ2-1; 9 nucleotides agree with TRBD2. CDR3 length equals 17 residues. Looked up from germline, CDR1 is MNHEY and CDR2 is SMNVEV (reference sequence). The V and J ends lost 5 bases and 8 bases, in that order; junction bases with no gene match: 16. The CDR3 protein is CASSRSEGLAIFDEQFF. The CDR3 DNA follows: TGTGCCAGCAGTCGCTCTGAGGGACTAGCTATTTTCGATGAGCAGTTCTTC.

This clonotype was counted between two and nine times. The chain carries TRBV6-4 and TRBJ2-1; TRBD2 matches 7 bases. Trimming at V came to 2 bases and at J to 4 bases, leaving 8 bases not matched to a gene. The germline CDR1 and CDR2 sequences are MRHNA and SNTAGT. This CDR3 region has 16 residues. DNA for the CDR3: TGTGCCAGCAGTGACGGGGACTCGGGAGGTTACAATGAGCAGTTCTTC. Amino acids: CASSDGDSGGYNEQFF.

This chain joins TRBV14 and TRBJ2-7; D perhaps matches TRBD1 (5 bases). Trimming removed 4 bases at V and 2 bases at J, with 9 bases between. CDR1 and CDR2 (germline): SGHDN, FVKESK. The CDR3 spans 13 residues. CDR3 loop: CASSRQSPYEQYF. CDR3 nucleotide sequence: TGTGCCAGCAGCCGACAGAGCCCCTACGAGCAGTACTTC.

The chain is built from TRBV24-1 and TRBJ2-3, with 11 bases fitting TRBD2. The CDR3 has 15 amino acids. V dropped 4 bases and J dropped 4; count of bases not matched to a gene: 3. CDR1 KGHDR and CDR2 SFDVKD come from the germline V gene. CDR3: CATSDPSGRPDTQYF. In DNA form, the CDR3 reads TGTGCCACCAGTGACCCTAGCGGGAGGCCAGATACGCAGTATTTT.

This clonotype was seen at least ten times. J is TRBJ1-6 and V is TRBV7-2; D gene uncertain. The CDR3 runs to 16 residues. In germline, CDR1 is SGHTA, CDR2 FQGNSA. The germline V and J ends were trimmed by 6 bases and 5 bases, with 17 bases remaining between them. CDR3 bases: TGTGCCAGCAGTCCCCCCCGGACGGCGGATAATTCACCCCTCCACTTT. Translated, it gives CASSPPRTADNSPLHF.

There are many counts of this clonotype. This rearrangement joins TRBV20-1 to TRBJ2-5; 8 nucleotides agree with TRBD2. V shed 1 base and J 4 bases; nucleotides not matched to a gene: 11. The CDR3 is 16 amino acids. Per germline, CDR1 DFQATT and CDR2 SNEGSKA (reference sequence). CDR3 bases: TGCAGTGCTAGAGGACTAAAACGGGAGGGCCCAGAGACCCAGTACTTC. It specifies CSARGLKREGPETQYF.

This clonotype has a count of ten or more. The chain joins TRBV7-9 to TRBJ1-6; 9 bases align to TRBD1. Germline values: CDR1 SEHNR, CDR2 FQNEAQ (reference sequence). CDR3 length: 16 amino acids. The V segment lost 4 bases and the J segment 4 bases; nucleotides outside the gene matches: 5. Here the CDR3 reads CASSSGQGFYNSPLHF. The CDR3 DNA follows: TGTGCCAGCAGCTCGGGACAGGGCTTTTATAATTCACCCCTCCACTTT.

The V and J genes are TRBV12-3 or TRBV12-4 and TRBJ2-1; TRBD2 agrees at 10 bases. V was clipped by 5 bases and J by 6 bases; unmatched bases: 10. The CDR3 has 16 amino acids. The chain's CDR3 is CASSTLGLADPNEQFF. CDR3 nucleotide sequence: TGTGCCAGCAGTACGCTAGGACTAGCGGACCCCAATGAGCAGTTCTTC.

This chain links TRBV11-1 with TRBJ2-5, with TRBD1 matching over 7 bases. Germline trimming cut 6 bases from V and 5 bases from J; bases unmatched to any gene: 12. Germline V CDR1 and CDR2: SGHAT, FQDESV (reference sequence). This CDR3 contains 15 residues. The CDR3: CASSRTRGLLETQYF. The CDR3, as DNA: TGTGCCAGCAGTCGGACGAGGGGGCTCCTGGAGACCCAGTACTTC.

The table lists this clonotype with a few counts. V and J are TRBV19 and TRBJ2-2, with D unresolved. The CDR3 is 14 residues long. The germline V and J ends were trimmed by 10 bases and 7 bases, with 19 bases remaining between them. Per germline, CDR1 LNHDA and CDR2 SQIVND (reference sequence). The CDR3 reads CATPSKDANGELFF. In DNA, the CDR3 is TGTGCCACCCCTTCTAAGGATGCGAACGGGGAGCTGTTTTTT.

This clonotype was detected many times. The CDR3 sequence: CASSQDRRYEQFF. The CDR3, as DNA: TGTGCCAGCAGCCAAGATCGACGGTATGAGCAGTTCTTC. The chain is built from TRBV4-2 and TRBJ2-1; no definite D call. V shed 0 bases and J shed 8 bases, with 8 bases lying between them. There are 13 residues in the CDR3. Per the germline V gene, CDR1 is LGHNA and CDR2 is YNFKEQ.

V and J are TRBV30 and TRBJ2-5; 10 bases are shared with TRBD2. The germline V gene encodes CDR1 GTSNPN and CDR2 SVGIG (reference sequence). V shed 5 bases, J shed 2 bases, and the junction held 5 bases outside the gene matches. This CDR3 is 14 amino acids long. The CDR3 loop reads CAWGMGLAQETQYF. The CDR3 DNA reads as TGTGCCTGGGGTATGGGACTAGCGCAAGAGACCCAGTACTTC.

The chain joins TRBV6-2 or TRBV6-3 to TRBJ2-5; 8 nucleotides agree with TRBD2. Germline-derived CDR1 and CDR2 are MNHEY and SVGEGT. The CDR3 covers 13 residues. Germline trimming cut 4 bases from V and 6 bases from J; bases unmatched to any gene: 4. The CDR3, as DNA: TGTGCCAGCAGTTTCGGGGGGGTGAAGACCCAGTACTTC. It specifies CASSFGGVKTQYF.

This clonotype was seen at least ten times. The rearrangement joins TRBV5-1 to TRBJ2-1, with 7 bases identical to TRBD1. The CDR3 extends over 14 amino acids. V shed 3 bases, J shed 4 bases, and the junction held 4 bases outside the gene matches. Germline V gene sequence: CDR1 SGHRS, CDR2 YFSETQ. The CDR3: CASSSGQSYNEQFF. The CDR3 DNA sequence: TGCGCCAGCAGCTCGGGACAGTCATACAATGAGCAGTTCTTC.

The chain carries TRBV12-3 or TRBV12-4 and TRBJ2-5; TRBD1 aligns across 11 bases. Germline trimming cut 2 bases from V and 3 bases from J; bases unmatched to any gene: 2. The CDR3 runs to 15 residues. CDR3 in amino acids: CASSLWTGGKETQYF. CDR3 bases: TGTGCCAGCAGTTTATGGACAGGGGGCAAAGAGACCCAGTACTTC.

The rearrangement uses TRBV5-1 and TRBJ2-1, with D possibly TRBD1 on 6 matching bases. Trimming stripped 0 bases from V and 5 bases from J, with 6 bases between. The CDR3 totals 13 residues. Per the germline V gene, CDR1 is SGHRS and CDR2 is YFSETQ. This CDR3 reads CASSLGDNNEQFF. CDR3 bases: TGCGCCAGCAGCTTGGGGGACAACAATGAGCAGTTCTTC.

The genes are TRBV10-2 and TRBJ1-3; D is uncertain. The germline V gene encodes CDR1 WSHSY and CDR2 SAAADI. V was clipped by 2 bases and J by 0 bases, with 11 bases between them. The CDR3 consists of 16 residues. The DNA of the CDR3 is TGCGCCAGCAGTGAGGCACTGGCGCACTCTGGAAACACCATATATTTT. Protein sequence: CASSEALAHSGNTIYF.